The rows below give T cell receptor beta chains drawn from one sample of a study of blood T cell repertoires in COVID-19. Sequencing used immunoSEQ multiplex PCR; TCRdb keeps in-frame clones, though not all of them. The sample shows 230,000 or so clones, 88% of them seen only once. Material: PBMCs or T cells enriched from blood (not recorded which). The receptors were sampled from a woman in her 30s who had recovered from COVID-19. The CDR3 runs from the conserved cysteine through the conserved F or W. The D gene is left open where the match is weak. Clone size, where shown, is once, few, many, or a class for clones that have expanded.

TRBV3-1/TRBV3-2	-	-	TRBJ1-6	CASSQEIPGSPLHF	TGTGCCAGCAGCCAAGAGATTCCGGGTTCACCCCTCCACTTT
TRBV5-4	few	-	TRBJ1-1	CASSLPMNTEAFF	TGTGCCAGCAGCTTGCCAATGAACACTGAAGCTTTCTTT
TRBV2	-	TRBD2	TRBJ2-5	CASSGRLARETQYF	TGTGCCAGCAGTGGGAGACTAGCCAGGGAGACCCAGTACTTC
TRBV7-9	-	-	TRBJ2-7	CASINVGAYEQYF	TGTGCCAGCATCAACGTAGGGGCCTACGAGCAGTACTTC
TRBV19	-	TRBD1	TRBJ1-6	CASSIKQGDSPLHF	TGTGCCAGTAGTATAAAACAGGGGGACTCACCCCTCCACTTT
TRBV11-1	-	-	TRBJ2-1	CASSPNPGNNEQFF	TGTGCCAGCAGCCCCAACCCGGGAAACAATGAGCAGTTCTTC
TRBV6-1	-	TRBD2	TRBJ2-2	CASREGLAGGMNTGELFF	TGTGCCAGCAGAGAAGGACTAGCGGGGGGGATGAACACCGGGGAGCTGTTTTTT
TRBV27	-	-	TRBJ1-1	CASSVGVNTEAFF	TGTGCCAGCAGTGTAGGGGTGAACACTGAAGCTTTCTTT
TRBV6-4	-	TRBD1	TRBJ2-3	CASSDWTGSTDTQYF	TGTGCCAGCAGTGATTGGACAGGGAGCACAGATACGCAGTATTTT
TRBV4-2	-	TRBD1	TRBJ1-1	CASSLPGTGEAFF	TGTGCCAGCAGCCTTCCCGGGACAGGGGAAGCTTTCTTT
TRBV7-2	-	-	TRBJ1-2	CASSLDPGPYGYTF	TGTGCCAGCAGCTTAGATCCGGGTCCCTATGGCTACACCTTC
TRBV4-1	-	TRBD2	TRBJ2-3	CASSSGGDTDTQYF	TGCGCCAGCAGCTCCGGGGGGGACACAGATACGCAGTATTTT
TRBV7-6	-	-	TRBJ2-1	CASSLGQGSFNEQFF	TGTGCCAGCAGCTTGGGGCAGGGGTCGTTCAATGAGCAGTTCTTC
TRBV11-2	-	-	TRBJ1-4	CASSFDPREPEKLFF	TGTGCCAGCAGCTTCGATCCGAGGGAACCTGAAAAACTGTTTTTT
TRBV5-4	-	-	TRBJ1-6	CATGQTYNSPLHF	TGTGCCACAGGACAGACCTATAATTCACCCCTCCACTTT
TRBV15	once	TRBD1	TRBJ2-2	CATTDRGRTGELFF	TGTGCCACCACCGACAGGGGCCGCACCGGGGAGCTGTTTTTT